This TCR beta chain was retrieved from a study of Graves' ophthalmopathy and Graves' hyperthyroidism. The CDR3 extends over 12 amino acids. Between the trimmed V and J ends, which lost 6 bases and 6 bases, there was a span of 12 bases. This clonotype has a handful of counts. As the template, RNA transcripts were used to amplify TCR beta CDR3 regions. HTBI-primed first-round RT-PCR preceded second-round multiplex PCR. TCRdb analysed the multiplex PCR reads with MiXCR anew, one entry per CDR3 protein. In the table there are 210,000 or so distinct CDR3 sequences, less than 30% of which are singletons. The chain has TRBV12-3 or TRBV12-4 and TRBJ2-7; no firm D call. The receptor was isolated from a man between 50 and 59 years old with Graves' ophthalmopathy. Sample: peripheral blood. The CDR3 DNA is TGTGCCAGCAGCCCGGTCCCGGGCGAGCAGTACTTC. This translates into CASSPVPGEQYF.